The sequence of this T cell receptor (beta chain) was determined in a study of blood T cells in healthy people across ages. Germline V lookup: CDR1 DFQATT, CDR2 SNEGSKA (reference sequence). The CDR3 sequence is 15 residues long. Isolation of PBMCs gave at least 7 million cells per sample. It was with a sample-barcoded 5' primer and a J-beta primer mix that a second PCR of roughly 6 to 12 cycles was run. MiXCR, run by TCRdb on the 5' RACE reads, gives a single entry per CDR3 protein. This sample carries about 760,000 distinct CDR3 sequences, 25% of them seen once, and the ten largest clones take 9.4%. These data were likewise used in another study, on T cells of mothers and their children. That work contributes: In each mother, TCR beta CDR3 reads exceeded 9.5 million; in each child, they numbered a few million.

Material for sequencing was blood. J is TRBJ2-5 and V is TRBV20-1, with 7 bases identical to TRBD2. The J call may be mistaken, given a closer DNA end match to TRBJ2-7. The sequence was obtained from a boy younger than 18 in good health. The chain's CDR3 is CSASAQRGNPYEQYF. The CDR3 DNA reads TGCAGTGCTAGTGCCCAGCGGGGCAACCCCTACGAGCAGTACTTC.